Below, 16 T cell receptor beta chains from the same sample are listed, as sequenced in a study of Ad26.COV2.S vaccination and SARS-CoV-2 variants. Treatment: some 20 received Ad26.COV2.S at low or high dose, single or two shots; about 5 received placebo; per-sample allocation not given. Day 63 after the first vaccine or placebo injection was the time point for sampling. The method was immunoSEQ multiplex PCR; TCRdb's version includes in-frame clones alone and lacks a portion of them. The sample has about 260,000 clones; around 90% are singletons. The sequencing here drew on peripheral blood, taken in a trial of Ad26.COV2.S vaccine versus placebo. The origin of the receptors is a person aged 18-65 years who received the Ad26.COV2.S COVID-19 vaccine or a placebo.

This clone showed up just once. This chain uses TRBV5-5 with TRBJ1-5, with TRBD1 as a possible D gene (5 bases). V gave up 0 bases and J gave up 6 bases, with 10 bases separating them. Germline V CDR1 and CDR2: SGHKS, YYEKEE (reference sequence). This CDR3 is built from 14 residues. CDR3 sequence (DNA): TGTGCCAGCAGCTTGGCGCAGGGCGGTCAGCCCCAGCATTTT. Amino acid sequence: CASSLAQGGQPQHF.

The chain carries TRBV4-2 and TRBJ1-1; 9 bases are shared with TRBD1. V dropped 0 bases and J dropped 5; count of bases not matched to a gene: 4. The germline CDR1 and CDR2 sequences are LGHNA and YNFKEQ. CDR3 length: 15 amino acids. The CDR3 here is CASSQEGQGLTEAFF. CDR3 nucleotide sequence: TGTGCCAGCAGCCAAGAGGGACAGGGATTGACTGAAGCTTTCTTT.

The chain links TRBV30 to TRBJ1-2; TRBD1 aligns across 10 bases. CDR1 is GTSNPN, CDR2 SVGIG, per germline (reference sequence). There are 17 residues in the CDR3. V lost 0 bases and J lost 2; bases outside the gene matches: 9. The CDR3 nucleotides are TGTGCCTGGAGTGTTTGGGGACAGGGGTTGACAAACTATGGCTACACCTTC. It yields the protein CAWSVWGQGLTNYGYTF.

The rearrangement uses TRBV9 and TRBJ2-7, with D perhaps matching TRBD1 or TRBD2 (6 bases each). This CDR3 spans 15 amino acids. From germline, CDR1 is SGDLS and CDR2 YYNGEE. V lost 0 bases to trimming and J lost 0 bases, with 10 bases between them. CDR3 amino acids: CASSVDGGFSYEQYF. The CDR3 region has the DNA TGTGCCAGCAGCGTAGACGGGGGCTTCTCCTACGAGCAGTACTTC.

This clone turned up a few times. This chain connects TRBV2 to TRBJ1-5, with D unresolved. Trimming cost V 5 bases and J 4 bases, with 9 bases left between them. Looked up from germline, CDR1 is SNHLY and CDR2 is FYNNEI. This CDR3 spans 13 amino acids. The CDR3 DNA reads as TGTGCCAGCAGTCCTGCGGAGAATCAGCCCCAGCATTTT. Amino acids: CASSPAENQPQHF. Complete variable domain (other parts from reference TRBV2 and TRBJ1-5): EPEVTQTPSHQVTQMGQEVILRCVPISNHLYFYWYRQILGQKVEFLVSFYNNEISEKSEIFDDQFSVERPDGSNFTLKIRSTKLEDSAMYFCASSPAENQPQHFGDGTRLSIL.

The CDR3, as DNA: TGTGCCAGCAGCCAAGACGGCAGGGGGCTCGCCTATGGCTACACCTTC. Residues: CASSQDGRGLAYGYTF. V is TRBV14 and J is TRBJ1-2, with 8 bases that match TRBD1. In germline, CDR1 is SGHDN, CDR2 FVKESK. This CDR3 is 16 amino acids long. V was clipped by 0 bases and J by 4 bases; unmatched bases: 7.

V and J are TRBV2 and TRBJ2-3, with no clear D. V lost 8 bases and J lost 3, with 12 bases in between. Germline CDR1 reads SNHLY; CDR2 reads FYNNEI. The CDR3 runs 13 residues. The DNA of the CDR3 is TGTGCCAGCCTGGCCTTAGGAACAGATACGCAGTATTTT. Translation gives CASLALGTDTQYF.

J is TRBJ2-1 and V is TRBV4-2; 8 bases are shared with TRBD1. J gave up 7 bases and V 5 bases, and 7 bases lay outside the gene matches. There are 14 residues in the CDR3. Per the germline V gene, CDR1 is LGHNA and CDR2 is YNFKEQ. CDR3 residues: CASSTRTGRNEQFF. The CDR3 DNA sequence: TGTGCCAGCAGCACTAGGACAGGGCGGAATGAGCAGTTCTTC.

This chain joins TRBV15 and TRBJ1-1; no definite D call. This CDR3 region has 15 residues. Per the germline V gene, CDR1 is LNHNV and CDR2 is YYDKDF (reference sequence). V shed 3 bases and J shed 1 base, with 12 bases lying between them. As DNA, the CDR3 is TGTGCCACCAGCAGTTTGGGAAATAAGAACACTGAAGCTTTCTTT. It encodes CATSSLGNKNTEAFF.

This rearrangement joins TRBV4-2 to TRBJ1-1; 8 positions match TRBD1. This CDR3 is built from 16 residues. The germline CDR1 and CDR2 sequences are LGHNA and YNFKEQ. After removal of 3 bases from V and 1 base from J, the junction contained 7 bases not matched to a gene. In DNA form, the CDR3 reads TGTGCCAGCAGCCAGAGACAGGGGTCTGAGAACACTGAAGCTTTCTTT. This gives the protein CASSQRQGSENTEAFF.

This clone was seen only once. This chain links TRBV4-3 with TRBJ1-2; 11 bases map to TRBD1. CDR1 is LGHNA, CDR2 YSLEER, per germline. CDR3 length: 18 residues. J was trimmed by 2 bases and V by 2 bases; bases with no gene match: 10. The CDR3 sequence is CASSQKVPRTGGNYGYTF. The DNA for the CDR3 is TGCGCCAGCAGCCAAAAAGTTCCGCGGACAGGGGGCAACTATGGCTACACCTTC.

The V gene is TRBV14, the J gene TRBJ2-4; D is tentatively TRBD1 or TRBD2 (5 bases each). The ends were cut back, 3 bases at V and 0 bases at J, with 6 bases in the middle. This CDR3 has 14 amino acids. The V gene's germline CDR1 is SGHDN and CDR2 FVKESK. The CDR3 spells CASSHGTAKNIQYF. In nucleotides, the CDR3 is TGTGCCAGCAGCCACGGGACAGCCAAAAACATTCAGTACTTC.

V is TRBV4-3 and J is TRBJ1-1; D uncertain. The V and J ends lost 0 bases and 7 bases respectively, with 9 bases between them. CDR1 is LGHNA, CDR2 YSLEER, per germline. This CDR3 spans 13 amino acids. Written as DNA, the CDR3 is TGCGCCAGCAGCCAAGATATACGGCTTGAAGCTTTCTTT. Its protein product is CASSQDIRLEAFF.

V and J are TRBV11-2 and TRBJ2-4; maybe TRBD2 (6 bases). The CDR3 loop spans 15 amino acids. Between the trimmed V and J ends, which lost 0 bases and 3 bases, there was a span of 9 bases. Germline CDR1 SGHAT, CDR2 FQNNGV. Here the CDR3 DNA reads TGTGCCAGCAGCTTAGACAGGGAGGACAAAAACATTCAGTACTTC. It translates to CASSLDREDKNIQYF.

This chain connects TRBV19 to TRBJ1-5; no firm D call. Trimming removed 8 bases from V and 2 bases from J, with 19 bases in between. Germline V gives CDR1 LNHDA, CDR2 SQIVND (reference sequence). The CDR3 extends over 16 amino acids. The CDR3 nucleotides read TGTGCCAGTGCCCGGGGAGTCGAACAAGGCAATCAGCCCCAGCATTTT. Protein sequence: CASARGVEQGNQPQHF.

This chain connects TRBV11-2 to TRBJ2-3, with D unclear. V lost 0 bases and J lost 4, with 5 bases in between. Germline V gene lookup returns CDR1 SGHAT and CDR2 FQNNGV. The CDR3 loop spans 13 amino acids. The CDR3 is CASSLDISDTQYF. CDR3 DNA sequence: TGTGCCAGCAGCTTAGATATTTCAGATACGCAGTATTTT.